This T cell receptor (beta chain) was recorded in a study of OX40 agonist ivuxolimab in advanced cancers. Whole-study findings and limits: Certain nonresponders likewise exhibited a low normalized T-cell clonal expansion. Clonal expansion from baseline to week 6 occurred in both CD4+ and CD8+ T cells.

A note on this clone: Its antigen is unknown.

The table came from immunoSEQ multiplex PCR; TCRdb's copy has only in-frame clones and leaves some out. The repertoire includes tens of thousands of clones, about 90% of them detected once, and about 17% sits in the top ten. The V gene lost 5 bases and the J gene lost 7 bases, with 14 bases spanning the gap. This CDR3 has 12 amino acids. The germline V gene has CDR1 SQVTM and CDR2 ANQGSEA. The clonotype originates from an adult with an advanced solid tumor such as melanoma, head and neck, liver or kidney cancer. The chain combines TRBV29-1 with TRBJ1-2; no firm D call. Source: CD4+ or CD8+ T cells sorted from blood, taken in a trial of the OX40 agonist ivuxolimab. The CDR3 reads CSVPSGVLGYTF. In DNA form, the CDR3 reads TGCAGCGTTCCTTCCGGGGTTCTTGGCTACACCTTC.